The 32 T cell receptor beta chains given below trace back to one sample, sequenced in a study of T-cell memory formation after mild COVID-19. TCRdb analysed the 5' RACE reads with MiXCR anew, one entry per CDR3 protein. Of hundreds of thousands of distinct CDR3 sequences listed, roughly an eighth are singletons. Sample: PBMCs or a T cell subset sorted from them (not recorded which). These receptors were obtained from a man between 18 and 35 years old who had mild COVID-19 (a few samples of this study predate the infection). Cell type and time point are not known.

This clonotype was counted a few times. The chain has TRBV9 and TRBJ1-3; D is uncertain. The V and J ends lost 4 bases and 4 bases respectively, with 15 bases between them. Germline assignment: CDR1 SGDLS and CDR2 YYNGEE. The CDR3 has 15 amino acids. CDR3 amino acids: CASSTEGSRGNTIYF. DNA for the CDR3: TGTGCCAGCAGCACCGAGGGTTCTAGAGGAAACACCATATATTTT. Variable domain in full (rest from reference TRBV9 and TRBJ1-3): DSGVTQTPKHLITATGQRVTLRCSPRSGDLSVYWYQQSLDQGLQFLIQYYNGEERAKGNILERFSAQQFPDLHSELNLSSLELGDSALYFCASSTEGSRGNTIYFGEGSWLTVV.

This clonotype was counted at least ten times. This chain connects TRBV7-2 to TRBJ2-7; the D is unclear. The CDR3 totals 15 residues. Germline assignment: CDR1 SGHTA and CDR2 FQGNSA. V was cut by 1 base and J by 0 bases, with 10 bases left in between. Here the CDR3 reads CASSLGATGSYEQYF. In DNA, the CDR3 is TGTGCCAGCAGCTTAGGCGCGACTGGCTCCTACGAGCAGTACTTC.

This clonotype has just a few counts. V gene TRBV4-3 combines with J gene TRBJ2-3; D possibly uses TRBD1 or TRBD2 (5 bases each). V was clipped by 4 bases and J by 4 bases, with 9 bases between them. The CDR3 has 13 residues. In germline, CDR1 is LGHNA, CDR2 YSLEER. In DNA, the CDR3 is TGCGCCAGCAGCCGGGGGAGCTCAGATACGCAGTATTTT. Its translation: CASSRGSSDTQYF.

This rearrangement joins TRBV9 to TRBJ1-1; 8 nucleotides match TRBD1. Unmatched junction bases numbered 4, after V lost 0 bases and J lost 0 bases. The CDR3 runs to 16 residues. The germline V gene encodes CDR1 SGDLS and CDR2 YYNGEE. The CDR3, as DNA: TGTGCCAGCAGCGTAGTGACAGGGGCTATGAACACTGAAGCTTTCTTT. Amino acids: CASSVVTGAMNTEAFF.

This clonotype came up a few times. The chain has TRBV7-9 and TRBJ2-7; unclear D gene. V was shortened by 6 bases and J by 0 bases, with 12 bases between the two germline ends. The V gene's germline CDR1 is SEHNR and CDR2 FQNEAQ (reference sequence). The CDR3 is 14 amino acids. The CDR3 protein is CASSHPLASYEQYF. The CDR3 coding sequence is TGTGCCAGCAGTCACCCTTTAGCCTCCTACGAGCAGTACTTC.

This clonotype showed up just a few times. The rearrangement joins TRBV7-2 to TRBJ1-3, with 8 positions matching TRBD1. The CDR3 runs 17 residues. Germline-derived CDR1 and CDR2 are SGHTA and FQGNSA. V lost 5 bases, J lost 0 bases, and 9 bases stayed unmatched. The CDR3 coding sequence is TGTGCCAGCAGCCGAGGTACAGGGGGAGACTCTGGAAACACCATATATTTT. It is translated as CASSRGTGGDSGNTIYF.

V is TRBV5-1 and J is TRBJ2-7, with 8 bases identical to TRBD2. Unmatched junction bases numbered 15, after V lost 1 base and J lost 3 bases. The CDR3 length is 18 residues. The germline V gene has CDR1 SGHRS and CDR2 YFSETQ. This CDR3 is CASSLSASTGTSLYEQYF. The CDR3 DNA reads TGCGCCAGCAGCTTGTCGGCCTCAACCGGGACTAGTCTCTACGAGCAGTACTTC. Filled out from reference TRBV5-1 and TRBJ2-7, the complete variable domain reads KAGVTQTPRYLIKTRGQQVTLSCSPISGHRSVSWYQQTPGQGLQFLFEYFSETQRNKGNFPGRFSGRQFSNSRSEMNVSTLELGDSALYLCASSLSASTGTSLYEQYFGPGTRLTVT.

As concerns this clonotype: A read error may account for a junction end that differs from germline. J is TRBJ2-2 and V is TRBV20-1; D is possibly TRBD2 (7 bases). This CDR3 has 15 residues. Looked up from germline, CDR1 is DFQATT and CDR2 is SNEGSKA (reference sequence). The CDR3 loop is CSALLAGAGTGKLFF. CDR3 nucleotide sequence: TGCAGTGCTCTTTTGGCGGGGGCGGGCACCGGGAAGCTGTTTTTT.

The chain has TRBV6-5 and TRBJ1-2; 7 positions match TRBD1. From germline, CDR1 is MNHEY and CDR2 SVGAGI. CDR3 length: 14 residues. Losses at the gene ends were 2 bases for V and 9 bases for J; bases not matched to a gene: 9. The CDR3 DNA sequence: TGTGCCAGCAGTTACGATCAGGGGGTTCAAAGCTACACCTTC. Translation: CASSYDQGVQSYTF.

The chain uses TRBV4-3 and TRBJ1-6, with TRBD1 matching 8 bases. Germline assignment: CDR1 LGHNA and CDR2 YSLEER. CDR3 length: 17 residues. With 5 bases clipped from V and 1 base from J, the junction kept 7 bases outside the gene matches. The CDR3 bases are TGCGCCAGCAGCTATGACAGGGGAGGTTCCTATAATTCACCCCTCCACTTT. Protein product: CASSYDRGGSYNSPLHF.

The genes are TRBV6-6 and TRBJ1-2; 7 nucleotides match TRBD1. Trimming cost V 5 bases and J 4 bases; bases outside gene matches: 13. This CDR3 is built from 16 residues. Germline assignment: CDR1 MNHNY and CDR2 SVGAGI (reference sequence). The CDR3 DNA is TGTGCCAGCAGTCTTCGGGCGACAGGGATCGTCTATGGCTACACCTTC. It specifies CASSLRATGIVYGYTF.

This clonotype was detected a few times. The chain links TRBV7-9 to TRBJ2-5, with TRBD1 matching over 8 bases. V trimming: 3 bases; J trimming: 5 bases; junction bases outside the gene matches: 5. Germline V gene lookup returns CDR1 SEHNR and CDR2 FQNEAQ (reference sequence). The CDR3 runs 14 residues. The CDR3 reads CASSFRQGFETQYF. As DNA, the CDR3 is TGTGCCAGCAGCTTTAGACAGGGGTTCGAGACCCAGTACTTC.

The chain recombines TRBV7-6 with TRBJ2-5; perhaps TRBD2 as D (5 bases). V lost 8 bases and J lost 2, with 15 bases in between. Per the germline V gene, CDR1 is SGHVS and CDR2 is FNYEAQ. The length of the CDR3 is 14 residues. CDR3 sequence reads: CASSGGGLQETQYF. CDR3 DNA sequence: TGTGCCAGCTCGGGTGGAGGATTGCAAGAGACCCAGTACTTC.

This chain links TRBV6-4 with TRBJ2-2, with D perhaps matching TRBD2 (6 bases). This CDR3 has 14 amino acids. CDR1 is MRHNA, CDR2 SNTAGT, per germline. V was trimmed by 2 bases and J by 6 bases, leaving 10 bases between them. This CDR3 reads CASSDSSGAGELFF. The CDR3 DNA sequence: TGTGCCAGCAGTGACAGCTCGGGGGCCGGGGAGCTGTTTTTT.

This clonotype was found a few times. The chain has TRBV28 and TRBJ1-5, with a tentative D call TRBD1 (5 bases). Between the trimmed V and J ends, which lost 3 bases and 7 bases, there was a span of 13 bases. The CDR3 loop spans 14 amino acids. The germline V gene has CDR1 MDHEN and CDR2 SYDVKM. The CDR3 sequence: CASSLGQGRQPQHF. CDR3 in DNA: TGTGCCAGCAGTTTGGGTCAGGGCCGGCAGCCCCAGCATTTT.

This clonotype was detected only a few times. The chain employs TRBV3-1 and TRBJ2-2, with D unclear. Trimming cost V 6 bases and J 6 bases, with 5 bases left between them. Germline V CDR1 and CDR2: LGHDT, YNNKEL (reference sequence). The CDR3 loop spans 11 amino acids. This CDR3 is CASRSPGELFF. The CDR3 region has the DNA TGTGCCAGCAGATCCCCCGGGGAGCTGTTTTTT.

This clonotype was seen at least ten times. The V gene is TRBV19, the J gene TRBJ1-1, with D possibly matching TRBD1 (5 bases). Deletions cut 7 bases from V and 4 bases from J, with 16 bases between. Germline V CDR1 and CDR2: LNHDA, SQIVND (reference sequence). This CDR3 has 14 residues. CDR3 sequence reads: CASTPGIGGTEAFF. The CDR3 DNA sequence: TGTGCCAGTACCCCCGGGATTGGGGGCACTGAAGCTTTCTTT.

The rearrangement joins TRBV24-1 to TRBJ1-5; 7 nucleotides agree with TRBD1. V was pared by 6 bases and J by 4 bases, with 5 bases of the junction left unmatched. The CDR3 contains 14 residues. Looked up from germline, CDR1 is KGHDR and CDR2 is SFDVKD. The CDR3 DNA reads TGTGCCACCAGTTCGGGACAGCTAAATCAGCCCCAGCATTTT. Translated: CATSSGQLNQPQHF.

V and J are TRBV12-3 or TRBV12-4 and TRBJ2-1; 7 nucleotides align to TRBD1. This CDR3 is 13 amino acids long. The junction had 7 bases not matched to a gene; V was cut back by 6 bases and J by 8 bases. CDR3 sequence (DNA): TGTGCCAGCAGAAAGGGACAGCACGATGAGCAGTTCTTC. This codes for CASRKGQHDEQFF.

This chain connects TRBV5-1 to TRBJ2-2; D unresolved. V lost 7 bases, J lost 0 bases, and 13 bases lay in between. Per germline, CDR1 SGHRS and CDR2 YFSETQ. This CDR3 is built from 15 residues. CDR3 DNA sequence: TGCGCCAGCTCCTTGGCAGTATCGAACACCGGGGAGCTGTTTTTT. Protein product: CASSLAVSNTGELFF.

The V and J genes are TRBV27 and TRBJ1-1; D perhaps matches TRBD1 (5 bases). Germline V gives CDR1 MNHEY, CDR2 SMNVEV (reference sequence). The CDR3 has 15 residues. The germline V and J ends were trimmed by 4 bases and 0 bases, with 12 bases remaining between them. CDR3 coding DNA: TGTGCCAGCAGTTCCTCGGGACGGATGAACACTGAAGCTTTCTTT. Protein sequence: CASSSSGRMNTEAFF.

The table lists this clonotype with a few counts. The chain recombines TRBV14 with TRBJ2-2; 10 bases line up with TRBD1. Germline CDR1 is SGHDN and CDR2 is FVKESK. Trimming took 3 bases from V and 4 from J; bases not matched to a gene: 8. The CDR3 runs 17 residues. CDR3 DNA sequence: TGTGCCAGCAGCCAGACGCAGACAGGGGGCGCCACCGGGGAGCTGTTTTTT. This translates into CASSQTQTGGATGELFF.

The chain carries TRBV15 and TRBJ1-6; TRBD1 aligns across 9 bases. The CDR3 spans 15 residues. Germline V gene sequence: CDR1 LNHNV, CDR2 YYDKDF (reference sequence). The trim removed 4 bases at V and 6 bases at J, leaving 4 bases unmatched. The DNA for the CDR3 is TGTGCCACCAGCACGGGACAGGGACGTAATTCACCCCTCCACTTT. Translation gives CATSTGQGRNSPLHF.

V is TRBV28 and J is TRBJ2-7; 9 nucleotides align to TRBD1. The V gene's germline CDR1 is MDHEN and CDR2 SYDVKM. V trimming: 6 bases; J trimming: 3 bases; junction bases outside the gene matches: 9. This CDR3 is 15 amino acids long. The chain's CDR3 is CASSSGTGMIYEQYV. The CDR3 bases are TGTGCCAGCAGCTCCGGGACAGGGATGATCTACGAGCAGTACGTC.

The chain recombines TRBV5-1 with TRBJ1-1, with 9 bases identical to TRBD1. The CDR3 is 12 amino acids. Germline V lookup: CDR1 SGHRS, CDR2 YFSETQ. V lost 4 bases, J lost 8 bases, and 3 bases stayed unmatched. The CDR3, as DNA: TGCGCCAGCAGCAAGGGACAGGGAGAAGCTTTCTTT. It is translated as CASSKGQGEAFF.

In this sample, this clonotype turned up many times. The chain carries TRBV21-1 and TRBJ2-1; the table's D gene call, TRBD1, was not cross checked with the DNA. TRBV21-1 is assigned pseudogene status. CDR3 length: 14 residues. The CDR3 DNA reads TGTGCCAACTCGACAGGCGGACCTCACAATGAGCAGTTCTTC. Translated, it gives CANSTGGPHNEQFF.

The chain recombines TRBV5-4 with TRBJ1-2; possibly TRBD1 for D (5 bases). Deletions cut 3 bases from V and 6 bases from J, with 12 bases between. This CDR3 has 13 amino acids. Germline CDR1 SGHNT, CDR2 YYREEE (reference sequence). The CDR3 nucleotides read TGTGCCAGCAGCTCTGTGGGGCAGGATGGCTACACCTTC. Its translation: CASSSVGQDGYTF.

The sample holds many counts of this clonotype. The chain links TRBV5-1 to TRBJ2-3; no definite D call. CDR3 size: 14 residues. With 4 bases removed from V and 0 bases from J, the gap between germline ends came to 9 bases. In germline, CDR1 is SGHRS, CDR2 YFSETQ. The CDR3 DNA sequence: TGCGCCAGCAGCAGAATATCTAGCACAGATACGCAGTATTTT. It specifies CASSRISSTDTQYF.

The V gene is TRBV4-1, the J gene TRBJ1-6; TRBD1 is a possible D gene (5 bases). Trimming pared 3 bases from V and 7 bases from J, leaving 13 bases between. The CDR3 spans 15 residues. Per the germline V gene, CDR1 is MGHRA and CDR2 is YSYEKL. The DNA for the CDR3 is TGCGCCAGCAGCCAGGGGGTTTTGCGGAATTCACCCCTCCACTTT. Its translation: CASSQGVLRNSPLHF.

The chain links TRBV29-1 to TRBJ1-1, with 7 bases matching TRBD1. After removal of 7 bases from V and 6 bases from J, the junction contained 11 bases not matched to a gene. This CDR3 comprises 13 residues. Germline V gives CDR1 SQVTM, CDR2 ANQGSEA. The CDR3 reads CSAGGAFRAEAFF. CDR3 DNA sequence: TGCAGCGCAGGGGGAGCCTTTCGGGCTGAAGCTTTCTTT.

This clonotype has more than one count but fewer than ten. At one of its ends the junction is not consistent with the germline gene, which may arise from a read error. The chain is built from TRBV7-7 and TRBJ2-2, with no clear D. The CDR3 consists of 14 residues. Germline CDR1 and CDR2: SSHAT and FNYEAQ (reference sequence). Here the CDR3 DNA reads TGTGCTAGCAGCTTTTCCGAGAACACCGGGGAGCTGTTTTTT. As protein: CASSFSENTGELFF.

The sample holds a few counts of this clonotype. The chain couples TRBV4-1 to TRBJ1-2; 8 nucleotides agree with TRBD1. The CDR3 has 15 residues. V dropped 2 bases and J dropped 7; count of bases not matched to a gene: 9. Germline V gene data show CDR1 as MGHRA and CDR2 as YSYEKL. The CDR3 loop reads CASSQTSGRGLGYTF. CDR3 nucleotides: TGCGCCAGCAGCCAAACCTCTGGCAGGGGGCTTGGCTACACCTTC.